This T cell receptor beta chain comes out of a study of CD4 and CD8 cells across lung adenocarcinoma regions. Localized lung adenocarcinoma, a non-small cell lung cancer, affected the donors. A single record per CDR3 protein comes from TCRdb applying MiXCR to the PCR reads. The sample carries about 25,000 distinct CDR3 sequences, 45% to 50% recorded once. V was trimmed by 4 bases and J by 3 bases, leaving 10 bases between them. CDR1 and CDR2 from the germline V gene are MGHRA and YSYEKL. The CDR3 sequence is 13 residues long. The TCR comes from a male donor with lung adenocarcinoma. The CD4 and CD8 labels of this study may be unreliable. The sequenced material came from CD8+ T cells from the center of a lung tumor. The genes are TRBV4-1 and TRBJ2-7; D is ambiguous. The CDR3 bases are TGCGCCAGCAGCCGTTCGATTTTCTACGAGCAGTACTTC. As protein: CASSRSIFYEQYF.